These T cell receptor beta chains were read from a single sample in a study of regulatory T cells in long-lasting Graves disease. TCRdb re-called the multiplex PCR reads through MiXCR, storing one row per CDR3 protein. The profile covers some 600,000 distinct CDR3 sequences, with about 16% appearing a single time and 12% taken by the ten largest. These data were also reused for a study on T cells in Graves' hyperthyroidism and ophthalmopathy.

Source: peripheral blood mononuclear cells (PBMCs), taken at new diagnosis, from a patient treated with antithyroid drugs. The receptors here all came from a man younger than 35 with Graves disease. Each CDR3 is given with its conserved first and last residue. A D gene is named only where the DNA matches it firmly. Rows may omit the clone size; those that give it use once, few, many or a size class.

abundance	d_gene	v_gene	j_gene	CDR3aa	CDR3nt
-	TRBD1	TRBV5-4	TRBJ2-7	CASSLVGQGTLEQYF	TGTGCCAGCAGCTTGGTTGGACAGGGCACCCTCGAGCAGTACTTC
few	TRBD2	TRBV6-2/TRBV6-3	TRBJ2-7	CASSPEGLAGVEQYF	TGTGCCAGCAGTCCCGAGGGACTAGCGGGAGTCGAGCAGTACTTC
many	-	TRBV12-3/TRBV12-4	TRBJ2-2	CASSLGGRSGELFF	TGTGCCAGCAGTTTAGGGGGCAGATCCGGGGAGCTGTTTTTT
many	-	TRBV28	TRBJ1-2	CASTHSSQQLYGYTF	TGTGCCAGCACCCATTCCTCCCAACAACTCTATGGCTACACCTTC
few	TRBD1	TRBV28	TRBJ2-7	CASSFGTGGGYEQYF	TGTGCCAGCAGTTTTGGGACAGGGGGTGGCTACGAGCAGTACTTC
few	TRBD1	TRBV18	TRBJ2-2	CASSPTVTGANTGELFF	TGTGCCAGCTCACCAACTGTGACAGGGGCGAACACCGGGGAGCTGTTTTTT
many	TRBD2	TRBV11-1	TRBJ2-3	CASSRNSGRAPDTQYF	TGTGCCAGCAGCCGGAACAGCGGGAGGGCCCCAGATACGCAGTATTTT
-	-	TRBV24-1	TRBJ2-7	CATSPDSTYEQYF	TGTGCCACCAGTCCGGACAGTACCTACGAGCAGTACTTC
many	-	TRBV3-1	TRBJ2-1	CASSPDSGVSYNEQFF	TGTGCCAGCAGCCCCGATTCCGGAGTGTCCTACAATGAGCAGTTCTTC
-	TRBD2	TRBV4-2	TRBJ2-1	CASSQVSSGSLPYNEQFF	TGTGCCAGCAGCCAAGTTTCTAGCGGTAGCCTCCCCTACAATGAGCAGTTCTTC
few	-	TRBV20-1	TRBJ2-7	CSVERTTSYEQYF	TGCAGTGTCGAAAGGACAACCTCCTACGAGCAGTACTTC
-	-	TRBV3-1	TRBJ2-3	CASSQVVRATDTQYF	TGTGCCAGCAGCCAAGTTGTCAGAGCCACAGATACGCAGTATTTT
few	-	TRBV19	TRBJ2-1	CASSIGGLPNRQFF	TGTGCCAGTAGTATAGGGGGACTTCCTAACCGGCAGTTCTTC
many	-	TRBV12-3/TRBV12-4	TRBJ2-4	CASSLSDIQYF	TGTGCCAGCAGTTTAAGTGACATTCAGTACTTC
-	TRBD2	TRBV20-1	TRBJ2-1	CSALLPKSLAGSYNEQFF	TGCAGTGCCTTATTACCAAAGTCACTAGCGGGATCCTACAATGAGCAGTTCTTC
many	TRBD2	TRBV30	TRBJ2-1	CASRRPLADNEQFF	TGTGCCTCCCGGCGGCCGCTAGCGGACAATGAGCAGTTCTTC
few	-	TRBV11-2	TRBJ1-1	CASTLTELNTEAFF	TGTGCCAGCACCCTGACAGAGTTGAACACTGAAGCTTTCTTT
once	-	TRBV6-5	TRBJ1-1	CASSYSMNTLNTEAFF	TGTGCCAGCAGTTACTCGATGAACACCCTGAACACTGAAGCTTTCTTT
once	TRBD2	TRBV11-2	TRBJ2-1	CASSLGVGLAEGNEQFF	TGTGCCAGCAGCTTAGGGGTAGGGCTAGCGGAGGGCAATGAGCAGTTCTTC
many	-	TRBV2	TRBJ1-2	CASSEGDSYGYTF	TGTGCCAGCAGTGAAGGTGATTCCTATGGCTACACCTTC
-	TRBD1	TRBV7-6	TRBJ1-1	CASSSPPGTGVNTEAFF	TGTGCCAGCAGCTCCCCTCCCGGGACAGGGGTGAACACTGAAGCTTTCTTT
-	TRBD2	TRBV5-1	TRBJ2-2	CASSPSLASGRSGELFF	TGCGCCAGCAGCCCCTCCCTGGCTAGCGGGAGGTCCGGGGAGCTGTTTTTT
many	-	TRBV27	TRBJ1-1	CASSLSRYGNEAFF	TGTGCCAGCAGTTTATCTCGGTACGGGAATGAAGCTTTCTTT
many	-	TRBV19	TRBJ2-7	CASSAAGSYEQYF	TGTGCCAGTAGTGCTGCAGGGTCCTACGAGCAGTACTTC
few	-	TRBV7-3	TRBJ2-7	CASSPGVGAHEQYF	TGTGCCAGCAGCCCCGGGGTGGGGGCCCACGAGCAGTACTTC
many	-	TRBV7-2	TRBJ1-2	CASSLGPGTGYTF	TGTGCCAGCAGCTTAGGGCCAGGGACTGGCTACACCTTC
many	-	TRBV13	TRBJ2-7	CASSVTGSYEQYF	TGTGCCAGCAGCGTGACAGGCTCCTACGAGCAGTACTTC
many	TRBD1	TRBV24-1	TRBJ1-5	CATSDTGGGSNQPQHF	TGTGCCACCAGTGATACAGGGGGAGGGAGCAATCAGCCCCAGCATTTT
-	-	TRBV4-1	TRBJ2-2	CASSHLGQGHTGELFF	TGCGCCAGCAGCCACCTCGGGCAGGGGCACACCGGGGAGCTGTTTTTT